The present T cell receptor beta chain was sequenced within a study of T cell responses to AZD1222 COVID-19 vaccine. Study summary: Doses given second, at about 4 or about 12 weeks, were pooled. Study-level results: At study baseline, merely six AZD1222 recipients were seropositive. Two doses of AZD1222 preceded a rise in Spike-specific TCR breadth and depth. Females made up more of the donors, who were largely white British, and clonal diversity may have come out too low.

CDR1 MNHEY and CDR2 SVGAGI come from the germline V gene. With V trimmed by 0 bases and J by 10 bases, 2 bases remained unmatched. This CDR3 region has 15 residues. Assay used: immunoSEQ multiplex PCR; TCRdb lists only in-frame clones, some missing. The table has some 130,000 clones, roughly 93% seen once; the top ten hold under 6.5%. This clone was found a few times. Its antigen remains unknown. The chain joins TRBV6-5 to TRBJ2-1; 14 bases are a match to TRBD2. The source was peripheral blood, collected on day 0 of AZD1222 vaccination. This receptor was taken from an adult in good health. The DNA for the CDR3 is TGTGCCAGCAGTTACTCGACTAGCGGGAGGGACGAGCAGTTCTTC. Its protein is CASSYSTSGRDEQFF.